These 21 T cell receptor beta chains share one sample of origin, sequenced in a study of shared clonotypes between healthy human individuals. TCRdb's copy holds only in-frame clones and misses some; the assay was immunoSEQ multiplex PCR. Found here are some 2,000,000 clones, almost 96% of them singletons; the top ten hold about 0.13%. What was sequenced was naive CD4+ T cells sorted from blood. As for subset: CD45RA+ positively selected. Every receptor here comes from a man aged 18 to 35 in good health.

This chain links TRBV27 with TRBJ1-6; the match to TRBD1 covers 8 bases. CDR1 MNHEY and CDR2 SMNVEV come from the germline V gene (reference sequence). This CDR3 comprises 14 residues. J was trimmed by 8 bases and V by 10 bases; bases with no gene match: 10. This CDR3 is CANLTGVRHSPLHF. The CDR3 region has the DNA TGTGCCAACCTGACAGGGGTTAGGCATTCACCCCTCCACTTT.

The rearrangement uses TRBV5-1 and TRBJ1-6; 9 nucleotides align to TRBD1. CDR3 length equals 14 residues. The germline V gene has CDR1 SGHRS and CDR2 YFSETQ. J was trimmed by 7 bases and V by 4 bases; bases with no gene match: 3. CDR3 nucleotides: TGCGCCAGCAGCAGGGACAGGGAAAATTCACCCCTCCACTTT. This gives the protein CASSRDRENSPLHF.

The chain combines TRBV4-3 with TRBJ2-7; maybe TRBD2 (6 bases). Germline-derived CDR1 and CDR2 are LGHNA and YSLEER. The germline V and J ends were trimmed by 0 bases and 2 bases, with 11 bases remaining between them. There are 15 residues in the CDR3. CDR3 nucleotide sequence: TGCGCCAGCAGCCAAGAACGCGGGGCGACCTACGAGCAGTACTTC. Its translation: CASSQERGATYEQYF.

The genes are TRBV6-1 and TRBJ2-3; weak D call: TRBD2 (6 bases). The CDR3 is 11 residues long. V lost 11 bases, J lost 5 bases, and 11 bases lay in between. CDR1 is MNHNS and CDR2 is SASEGT in the germline V gene. CDR3 coding DNA: TGTGCCTCGGGAGTTGGAGATACGCAGTATTTT. Translated, it gives CASGVGDTQYF.

The rearrangement uses TRBV30 and TRBJ1-3; no definite D call. Germline-derived CDR1 and CDR2 are GTSNPN and SVGIG (reference sequence). V was cut by 3 bases and J by 0 bases, with 12 bases left in between. This CDR3 is 15 amino acids long. The DNA of the CDR3 is TGTGCCTGGAGGGATCATACCCGCTCTGGAAACACCATATATTTT. It is translated as CAWRDHTRSGNTIYF.

A single count supports this clone. The sample carries other DNA sequences with the same CDR3. The V and J genes are TRBV10-3 and TRBJ1-1; TRBD1 agrees at 7 bases. The CDR3 covers 13 residues. The trim removed 6 bases at V and 1 base at J, leaving 2 bases unmatched. Germline V lookup: CDR1 ENHRY, CDR2 SYGVKD. CDR3 amino acids: CAISRGENTEAFF. The CDR3 DNA is TGTGCCATCAGCAGGGGGGAGAACACTGAAGCTTTCTTT.

V usage is TRBV12-5 and J usage is TRBJ1-1; D gene uncertain. Per germline, CDR1 LGHNT and CDR2 FRNRAP. CDR3 length: 13 residues. With 6 bases removed from V and 1 base from J, the gap between germline ends came to 9 bases. The CDR3 here is CASGARGNTEAFF. CDR3 bases: TGTGCTAGTGGAGCCCGTGGGAACACTGAAGCTTTCTTT.

This sequence joins TRBV7-3 and TRBJ2-1; TRBD1 agrees at 8 bases. V lost 5 bases, J lost 0 bases, and 12 bases stayed unmatched. This CDR3 spans 18 amino acids. Germline CDR1 reads SGHTA; CDR2 reads FQGTGA. The DNA for the CDR3 is TGTGCCAGCAGCCGGACAGGGTTGGTTCATAGCTCCTACAATGAGCAGTTCTTC. Residues: CASSRTGLVHSSYNEQFF.

The J gene is TRBJ1-5, the V gene TRBV7-8, with D unresolved. The CDR3 length is 13 residues. Germline CDR1 SGHVS, CDR2 FQNEAQ. V shed 3 bases and J shed 4 bases, with 7 bases lying between them. The CDR3 is CASSLAENQPQHF. CDR3 nucleotide sequence: TGTGCCAGCAGCTTGGCAGAGAATCAGCCCCAGCATTTT.

The rearrangement links TRBV5-5 to TRBJ1-1; no clear D gene. V was shortened by 6 bases and J by 1 base, with 13 bases between the two germline ends. CDR1 and CDR2 from the germline V gene are SGHKS and YYEKEE (reference sequence). The CDR3 has 14 amino acids. CDR3 in amino acids: CASNLDGPNTEAFF. The CDR3 coding sequence is TGTGCCAGCAACTTAGACGGACCGAACACTGAAGCTTTCTTT.

This clone came up once. The chain carries TRBV5-4 and TRBJ1-2, with a weak D call TRBD1 (6 bases). The CDR3 loop spans 13 amino acids. V dropped 4 bases and J dropped 4 bases, with 11 bases sitting between them. Germline loops: CDR1 SGHNT, CDR2 YYREEE (reference sequence). The CDR3: CASSEGGAYGYTF. The CDR3 DNA reads as TGTGCCAGCAGCGAGGGGGGAGCCTATGGCTACACCTTC.

V gene TRBV7-9 combines with J gene TRBJ2-3, with 7 bases aligning to TRBD1. CDR1 and CDR2 (germline): SEHNR, FQNEAQ (reference sequence). The CDR3 runs 14 residues. V lost 5 bases to trimming and J lost 5 bases; unmatched junction nucleotides: 7. The CDR3 reads CASSPRTGQDTQYF. The CDR3 nucleotides read TGTGCCAGCAGCCCTCGGACAGGCCAAGATACGCAGTATTTT.

This clone was observed a single time. This rearrangement joins TRBV6-5 to TRBJ2-1; 14 bases map to TRBD2. With V trimmed by 0 bases and J by 6 bases, 1 base remained unmatched. CDR3 length: 16 residues. CDR1 is MNHEY, CDR2 SVGAGI, per germline. The CDR3 sequence: CASSYSGTSGSNEQFF. In DNA, the CDR3 is TGTGCCAGCAGTTACTCGGGGACTAGCGGGAGCAATGAGCAGTTCTTC.

This clone has a single count. This chain joins TRBV11-2 and TRBJ2-7, with TRBD2 matching over 9 bases. CDR3 length: 14 residues. Germline CDR1 SGHAT, CDR2 FQNNGV. V was clipped by 5 bases and J by 3 bases; unmatched bases: 5. The DNA of the CDR3 is TGTGCCAGCAGCCAGTCTAGCGGGGACTACGAGCAGTACTTC. As protein: CASSQSSGDYEQYF.

The rearrangement joins TRBV6-1 to TRBJ2-7; no reliable D call. The germline V gene encodes CDR1 MNHNS and CDR2 SASEGT. Trimming left V 5 bases short and J 2 bases short, with 10 bases between. CDR3 size: 13 residues. The CDR3 region has the DNA TGTGCCAGCAGTCTCACGTATACCTACGAGCAGTACTTC. As protein: CASSLTYTYEQYF.

The rearrangement uses TRBV6-5 and TRBJ1-6; D is undetermined. Per germline, CDR1 MNHEY and CDR2 SVGAGI. The CDR3 is 14 amino acids. Trimming removed 6 bases at V and 8 bases at J, with 14 bases between. Here the CDR3 reads CASSRLIRDSPLHF. The CDR3 bases are TGTGCCAGCAGCAGACTCATTAGGGATTCACCCCTCCACTTT.

J is TRBJ1-5 and V is TRBV19; D is possibly TRBD1 (5 bases). V was cut by 6 bases and J by 6 bases, with 15 bases left in between. The CDR3 sequence is 14 residues long. Germline V gene lookup returns CDR1 LNHDA and CDR2 SQIVND (reference sequence). The CDR3 protein is CASSPAGGTQPQHF. Here the CDR3 DNA reads TGTGCCAGTAGCCCCGCGGGGGGTACTCAGCCCCAGCATTTT.

The chain recombines TRBV7-9 with TRBJ1-4; a weak D match, TRBD1 (5 bases). The CDR3 contains 16 residues. Trimming stripped 1 base from V and 7 bases from J, with 16 bases between. Germline lookup yields CDR1 SEHNR and CDR2 FQNEAQ (reference sequence). The CDR3 DNA follows: TGTGCCAGCAGCTTAGACTGGACTGGCAGGGTTGAAAAACTGTTTTTT. Translated, it gives CASSLDWTGRVEKLFF.

The V call is TRBV9, the J call TRBJ2-6, with unresolved D. The CDR3 covers 17 residues. Germline assignment: CDR1 SGDLS and CDR2 YYNGEE. Deletions cut 0 bases from V and 0 bases from J, with 10 bases between. This CDR3 is CASSVDHSLSGANVLTF. The CDR3 DNA reads as TGTGCCAGCAGCGTAGACCACTCCCTCTCTGGGGCCAACGTCCTGACTTTC.

Concerning this clone: The same CDR3 can be traced to other DNA sequences in this sample. The chain links TRBV5-1 to TRBJ2-6; no clear D. The CDR3 sequence is 14 residues long. Germline CDR1 reads SGHRS; CDR2 reads YFSETQ. V lost 0 bases to trimming and J lost 1 base, with 2 bases between them. The CDR3 here is CASSLESGANVLTF. In DNA form, the CDR3 reads TGCGCCAGCAGCTTGGAATCTGGGGCCAACGTCCTGACTTTC.

The chain couples TRBV19 to TRBJ1-5; 8 nucleotides match TRBD1. The germline V gene has CDR1 LNHDA and CDR2 SQIVND (reference sequence). Trimming cost V 5 bases and J 1 base; bases outside gene matches: 7. The CDR3 covers 16 residues. The CDR3 bases are TGTGCCAGTAGTCCAAGACAGGGGACAAGCAATCAGCCCCAGCATTTT. Translation: CASSPRQGTSNQPQHF.